The clone carrying this T cell receptor beta chain was seen more than once but under ten times. As yet, its antigen is unknown. This record belongs to a study of blood T cells in healthy people across ages. The CDR3 is made up of 13 amino acids. With 3 bases removed from V and 1 base from J, the gap between germline ends came to 7 bases. The germline CDR1 and CDR2 sequences are SGDLS and YYNGEE. Points from the study as a whole: Naive T cell percentage strongly correlated with TCR beta diversity.

PCR was performed a second time for about 7 to 11 cycles using a sample-barcoded 5' primer and a J-beta primer mix. TCRdb fed the 5' RACE reads into MiXCR, producing one record per CDR3 protein. The sample records under 1,100,000 distinct CDR3 sequences, under 30% being singletons. The sample also formed part of further work on T cells of mothers and their children. From that study: Related mother-child pairs showed slightly, non-significantly higher overlap than unrelated pairs.

What was sequenced was blood. This chain joins TRBV9 and TRBJ1-1; D gene ambiguous. This sequence originates from a girl aged 2-10 years in good health. The CDR3 coding sequence is TGTGCCAGCAGCGGGATCCCGAACACTGAAGCTTTCTTT. It is translated as CASSGIPNTEAFF.